The 21 T cell receptor beta chains listed next were all sequenced from one sample in a study of OX40 agonist ivuxolimab in advanced cancers. Assay: immunoSEQ multiplex PCR; the TCRdb copy retains only in-frame clones and omits some. The top ten hold approximately 13% of the sample, which has about 45,000 clones, roughly 86% seen once. Specimen: CD4+ or CD8+ T cells sorted from blood, collected in a trial of the OX40 agonist ivuxolimab. These receptors originate from an adult with an advanced solid tumor such as melanoma, head and neck, liver or kidney cancer.

The gene calls are TRBV4-2 and TRBJ1-2, with D possibly TRBD1 on 5 matching bases. The CDR3 is 16 residues long. Germline V CDR1 and CDR2: LGHNA, YNFKEQ. The ends were cut back, 0 bases at V and 0 bases at J, with 11 bases in the middle. This CDR3 reads CASSQEPGNSNYGYTF. The CDR3 region has the DNA TGTGCCAGCAGCCAAGAGCCAGGGAACTCTAACTATGGCTACACCTTC.

J is TRBJ1-4 and V is TRBV6-5; D not resolved. Trimming stripped 0 bases from V and 8 bases from J, with 13 bases between. The CDR3 totals 15 residues. Germline V gene sequence: CDR1 MNHEY, CDR2 SVGAGI. The CDR3 protein is CASSYSANQLEKLFF. CDR3 sequence (DNA): TGTGCCAGCAGTTACTCGGCAAACCAACTCGAAAAACTGTTTTTT.

Concerning this clone: The CDR3 carries no conserved terminal phenylalanine or tryptophan, so it likely arises from a read error. The chain is built from TRBV6-1 and TRBJ1-6; no clear D. The CDR3 is 14 amino acids. Deletions cut 6 bases from V and 0 bases from J, with 6 bases between. Germline V gene data show CDR1 as MNHNS and CDR2 as SASEGT. DNA for the CDR3: TGTGCCAGCAGCGAATTCTCCTATAATTCACCCCTCCACCTT. Translation gives CASSEFSYNSPLHL.

This clone was seen just once. This rearrangement joins TRBV5-8 to TRBJ2-1; TRBD1 is a possible D gene (5 bases). The CDR3 sequence is 15 residues long. Germline V lookup: CDR1 SGHTS, CDR2 YDEGEE. Trimming removed 8 bases from V and 8 bases from J, with 23 bases in between. The CDR3 DNA reads TGTGCCAGTGAAACTCAGGGTATCATAGTAGATGAGCAGTTCTTC. It codes for CASETQGIIVDEQFF.

This chain joins TRBV7-9 and TRBJ2-3, with D unclear. V shed 3 bases and J shed 11 bases, with 12 bases lying between them. CDR3 length equals 12 residues. Germline lookup yields CDR1 SEHNR and CDR2 FQNEAQ (reference sequence). The CDR3 reads CASSLSQLEQYF. As DNA, the CDR3 is TGTGCCAGCAGCTTGTCTCAGTTGGAGCAGTATTTT. The whole variable domain, filled in from reference TRBV7-9 and TRBJ2-3, reads DTGVSQNPRHKITKRGQNVTFRCDPISEHNRLYWYRQTLGQGPEFLTYFQNEAQLEKSRLLSDRFSAERPKGSFSTLEIQRTEQGDSAMYLCASSLSQLEQYFGPGTRLTVL.

The gene calls are TRBV27 and TRBJ2-7; 7 positions match TRBD1. There are 13 residues in the CDR3. Germline trimming cut 5 bases from V and 3 bases from J; bases unmatched to any gene: 4. Germline loops: CDR1 MNHEY, CDR2 SMNVEV (reference sequence). This CDR3 reads CASSVGQSYEQYF. The DNA for the CDR3 is TGTGCCAGCAGTGTGGGACAGAGCTACGAGCAGTACTTC.

J is TRBJ1-1 and V is TRBV10-2; D is uncertain. The germline gives CDR1 WSHSY, CDR2 SAAADI. This CDR3 is 13 amino acids long. V lost 6 bases and J lost 3, with 11 bases in between. The CDR3 reads CASRVGEHTEAFF. The CDR3 DNA reads as TGCGCCAGCAGGGTTGGGGAACACACTGAAGCTTTCTTT.

The chain joins TRBV19 to TRBJ2-1; D tentatively reads TRBD1 or TRBD2 (6 bases each). Deletions cut 3 bases from V and 4 bases from J, with 13 bases between. Germline CDR1 reads LNHDA; CDR2 reads SQIVND (reference sequence). The CDR3 is 15 residues long. The CDR3 bases are TGTGCCAGTAGTATCGGGGGCGGTGGATACAATGAGCAGTTCTTC. Translation gives CASSIGGGGYNEQFF.

The chain is built from TRBV6-5 and TRBJ2-7; perhaps TRBD1 as D (5 bases). Between the trimmed V and J ends, which lost 3 bases and 4 bases, there was a span of 10 bases. Per germline, CDR1 MNHEY and CDR2 SVGAGI. CDR3 length equals 13 residues. The DNA of the CDR3 is TGTGCCAGCAGTTATTCAGGGTGGTACGAGCAGTACTTC. Translation: CASSYSGWYEQYF.

This clone is medium-sized by share. The V and J genes are TRBV28 and TRBJ1-5; maybe TRBD1 (5 bases). Germline V CDR1 and CDR2: MDHEN, SYDVKM. The CDR3 contains 15 residues. Trimming took off 5 bases at V and 3 bases at J, with 14 bases between the two ends. The CDR3 loop reads CASSLTAGNNQPQHF. CDR3 bases: TGTGCCAGCAGTCTGACCGCAGGGAACAATCAGCCCCAGCATTTT. Together with reference TRBV28 and TRBJ1-5, the CDR3 gives the full variable domain: DVKVTQSSRYLVKRTGEKVFLECVQDMDHENMFWYRQDPGLGLRLIYFSYDVKMKEKGDIPEGYSVSREKKERFSLILESASTNQTSMYLCASSLTAGNNQPQHFGDGTRLSIL.

Only a few counts were recorded for this clone. This sequence joins TRBV6-5 and TRBJ2-1, with 10 bases lining up with TRBD2. The germline CDR1 and CDR2 sequences are MNHEY and SVGAGI. The CDR3 runs 15 residues. V trimming: 5 bases; J trimming: 6 bases; junction bases outside the gene matches: 7. CDR3: CASSPSAGGGNEQFF. The CDR3 nucleotides are TGTGCCAGCAGTCCGTCAGCGGGGGGGGGCAATGAGCAGTTCTTC.

The chain carries TRBV7-3 and TRBJ2-7; D uncertain. Germline CDR1 SGHTA, CDR2 FQGTGA. The CDR3 is 13 residues long. Trimming shortened V by 3 bases and J by 6 bases, and 12 bases separated the two germline ends. CDR3 amino acids: CASSFGQRGEQYF. The DNA for the CDR3 is TGTGCCAGCAGCTTCGGGCAGCGTGGCGAGCAGTACTTC.

There are a few counts of this clone. The rearrangement links TRBV11-2 to TRBJ2-7; D uncertain. CDR3 length: 11 amino acids. The germline V gene has CDR1 SGHAT and CDR2 FQNNGV. V was shortened by 2 bases and J by 7 bases, with 6 bases between the two germline ends. The CDR3 nucleotides are TGTGCCAGCAGCTTAAATCGGGAGCAGTACTTC. It is translated as CASSLNREQYF.

The chain joins TRBV11-2 to TRBJ2-7; perhaps TRBD2 as D (5 bases). This CDR3 spans 14 amino acids. The ends were cut back, 8 bases at V and 0 bases at J, with 14 bases in the middle. Germline assignment: CDR1 SGHAT and CDR2 FQNNGV. The CDR3 sequence: CASCVGVSSYEQYF. The CDR3 DNA reads TGTGCCAGCTGCGTCGGGGTCTCCTCCTACGAGCAGTACTTC.

The chain is built from TRBV14 and TRBJ1-2; D remains unclear. The CDR3 sequence is 13 residues long. Germline CDR1 SGHDN, CDR2 FVKESK. Deletions cut 3 bases from V and 4 bases from J, with 9 bases between. CDR3 sequence: CASSQEPGYGYTF. For the CDR3, the DNA is TGTGCCAGCAGCCAGGAACCTGGCTATGGCTACACCTTC.

This clone has only one observation. The V call is TRBV6-5, the J call TRBJ2-1, with 7 bases that match TRBD2. CDR1 is MNHEY and CDR2 is SVGAGI in the germline V gene. The CDR3 spans 14 residues. Trimming cost V 5 bases and J 10 bases; bases outside gene matches: 11. The CDR3 DNA follows: TGTGCCAGCAGTAGTGGGGGGGAATCCGGGGAGCAGTTCTTC. Translating gives CASSSGGESGEQFF.

The rearrangement links TRBV6-5 to TRBJ1-2; D might be TRBD1 (6 bases). V dropped 0 bases and J dropped 6 bases, with 11 bases sitting between them. The CDR3 has 14 residues. CDR1 is MNHEY, CDR2 SVGAGI, per germline. For the CDR3, the DNA is TGTGCCAGCAGTTACTCGGGCCAGGGGAATGGCTACACCTTC. Amino acids: CASSYSGQGNGYTF.

The chain combines TRBV6-1 with TRBJ1-2; D is undetermined. Germline-derived CDR1 and CDR2 are MNHNS and SASEGT. V lost 0 bases and J lost 7, with 12 bases in between. The CDR3 is 14 residues long. CDR3 in DNA: TGTGCCAGCAGTGAAGCTTGGGTGCCCTCTGGCTACACCTTC. It encodes CASSEAWVPSGYTF.

In this sample, this clone turned up a few times. This chain joins TRBV4-2 and TRBJ1-2, with a possible D match to TRBD1 (5 bases). The CDR3 loop spans 12 amino acids. The V and J ends lost 3 bases and 7 bases respectively, with 9 bases between them. From germline, CDR1 is LGHNA and CDR2 YNFKEQ. Written as DNA, the CDR3 is TGTGCCAGCAGCCAGATAACAGGTGGCTACACCTTC. It specifies CASSQITGGYTF.

This sequence joins TRBV7-9 and TRBJ2-7; D unclear. The V gene's germline CDR1 is SEHNR and CDR2 FQNEAQ (reference sequence). CDR3 length: 11 residues. Trimming shortened V by 5 bases and J by 7 bases, and 9 bases separated the two germline ends. The CDR3 sequence: CASSTTGEQYF. Written as DNA, the CDR3 is TGTGCCAGCAGCACGACCGGGGAGCAGTACTTC.

The chain links TRBV11-2 to TRBJ1-2; no clear D gene. The CDR3 loop spans 14 amino acids. Trimming cost V 0 bases and J 4 bases, with 9 bases left between them. Per the germline V gene, CDR1 is SGHAT and CDR2 is FQNNGV. The DNA for the CDR3 is TGTGCCAGCAGCTTAGAGGGCCGCAGCTATGGCTACACCTTC. Encoded protein: CASSLEGRSYGYTF.